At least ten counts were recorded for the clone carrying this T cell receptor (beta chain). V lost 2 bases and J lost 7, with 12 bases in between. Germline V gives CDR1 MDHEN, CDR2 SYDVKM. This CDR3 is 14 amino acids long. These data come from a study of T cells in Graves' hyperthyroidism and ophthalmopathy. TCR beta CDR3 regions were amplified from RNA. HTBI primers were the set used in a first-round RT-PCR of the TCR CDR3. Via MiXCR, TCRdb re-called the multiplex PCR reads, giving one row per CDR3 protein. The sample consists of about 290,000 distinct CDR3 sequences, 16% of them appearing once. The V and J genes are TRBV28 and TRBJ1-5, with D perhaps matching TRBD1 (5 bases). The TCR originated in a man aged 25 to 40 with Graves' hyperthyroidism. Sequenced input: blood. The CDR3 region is CASSLLGDWQPQHF. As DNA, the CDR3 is TGTGCCAGCAGTTTACTGGGGGACTGGCAGCCCCAGCATTTT. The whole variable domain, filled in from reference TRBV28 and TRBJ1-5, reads DVKVTQSSRYLVKRTGEKVFLECVQDMDHENMFWYRQDPGLGLRLIYFSYDVKMKEKGDIPEGYSVSREKKERFSLILESASTNQTSMYLCASSLLGDWQPQHFGDGTRLSIL.